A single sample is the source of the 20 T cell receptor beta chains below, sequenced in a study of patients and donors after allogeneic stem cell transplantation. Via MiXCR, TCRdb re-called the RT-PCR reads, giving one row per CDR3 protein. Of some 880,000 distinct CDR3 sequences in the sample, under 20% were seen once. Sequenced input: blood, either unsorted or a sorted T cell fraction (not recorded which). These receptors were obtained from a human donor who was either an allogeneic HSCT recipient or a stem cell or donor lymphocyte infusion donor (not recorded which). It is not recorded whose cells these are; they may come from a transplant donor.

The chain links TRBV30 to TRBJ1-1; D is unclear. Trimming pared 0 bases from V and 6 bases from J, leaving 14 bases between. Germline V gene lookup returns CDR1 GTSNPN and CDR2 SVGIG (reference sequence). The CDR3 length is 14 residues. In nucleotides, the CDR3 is TGTGCCTGGAGTGTACGCAGAAGTGCCCCTGAAGCTTTCTTT. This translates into CAWSVRRSAPEAFF.

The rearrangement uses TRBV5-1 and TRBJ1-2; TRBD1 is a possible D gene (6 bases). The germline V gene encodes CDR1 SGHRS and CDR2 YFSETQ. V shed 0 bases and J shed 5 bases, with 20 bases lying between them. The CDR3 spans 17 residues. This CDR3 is CASSLGSGGAGRYGYTF. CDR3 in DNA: TGCGCCAGCAGCTTGGGGAGCGGGGGCGCAGGAAGATATGGCTACACCTTC.

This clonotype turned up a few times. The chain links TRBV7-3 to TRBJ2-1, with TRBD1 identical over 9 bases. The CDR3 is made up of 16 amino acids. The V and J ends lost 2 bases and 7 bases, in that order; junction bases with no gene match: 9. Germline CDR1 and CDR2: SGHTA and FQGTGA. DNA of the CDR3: TGTGCCAGCAGCTTAGACGCCGGGACAGGGTCAAATGAGCAGTTCTTC. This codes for CASSLDAGTGSNEQFF.

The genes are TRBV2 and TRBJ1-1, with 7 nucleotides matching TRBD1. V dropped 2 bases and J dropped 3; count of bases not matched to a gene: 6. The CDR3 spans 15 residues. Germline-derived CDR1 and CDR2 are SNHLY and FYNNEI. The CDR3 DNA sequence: TGTGCCAGCAGTGAAACAGGGGTGGGGTACACTGAAGCTTTCTTT. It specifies CASSETGVGYTEAFF.

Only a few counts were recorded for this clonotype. CDR3 in DNA: TGTGCCAGCAAAGTTCCGGCCGGGGAGCTGTTTTTT. Translating it yields CASKVPAGELFF. The rearrangement links TRBV7-8 to TRBJ2-2; D is uncertain. This CDR3 is 12 amino acids long. The germline CDR1 and CDR2 sequences are SGHVS and FQNEAQ. The ends were cut back, 7 bases at V and 6 bases at J, with 9 bases in the middle.

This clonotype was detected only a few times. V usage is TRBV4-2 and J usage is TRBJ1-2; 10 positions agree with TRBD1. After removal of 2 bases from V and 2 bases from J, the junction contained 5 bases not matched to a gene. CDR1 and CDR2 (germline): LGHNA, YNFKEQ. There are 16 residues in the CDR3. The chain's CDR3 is CASSQLPGQGNYGYTF. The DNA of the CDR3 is TGTGCCAGCAGCCAACTCCCGGGACAGGGGAACTATGGCTACACCTTC.

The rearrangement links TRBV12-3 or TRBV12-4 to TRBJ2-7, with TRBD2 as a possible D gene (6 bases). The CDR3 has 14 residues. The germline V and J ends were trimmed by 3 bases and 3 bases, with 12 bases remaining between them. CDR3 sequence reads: CASSFGGAYYEQYF. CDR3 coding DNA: TGTGCCAGCAGTTTTGGAGGGGCATACTACGAGCAGTACTTC.

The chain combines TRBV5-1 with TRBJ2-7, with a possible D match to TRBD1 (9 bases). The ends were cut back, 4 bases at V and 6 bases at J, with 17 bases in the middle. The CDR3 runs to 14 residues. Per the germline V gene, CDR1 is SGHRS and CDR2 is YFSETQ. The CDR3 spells CASSAGGQGREQYF. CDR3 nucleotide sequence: TGCGCCAGCAGCGCGGGAGGACAGGGGCGCGAGCAGTACTTC.

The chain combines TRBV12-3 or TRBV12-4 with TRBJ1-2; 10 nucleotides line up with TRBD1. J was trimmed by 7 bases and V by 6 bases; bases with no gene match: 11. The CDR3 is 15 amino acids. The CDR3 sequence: CASRLPGQGYGGYTF. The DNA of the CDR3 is TGTGCCAGCAGACTCCCGGGACAGGGGTACGGTGGCTACACCTTC.

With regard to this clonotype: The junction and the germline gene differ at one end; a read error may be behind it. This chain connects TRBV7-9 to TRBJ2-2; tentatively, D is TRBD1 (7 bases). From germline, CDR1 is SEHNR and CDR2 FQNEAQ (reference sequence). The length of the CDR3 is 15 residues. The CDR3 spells CGSTRGQGGTGELFF. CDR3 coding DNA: TGTGGCAGCACGCGAGGGCAGGGGGGCACCGGGGAGCTGTTTTTT.

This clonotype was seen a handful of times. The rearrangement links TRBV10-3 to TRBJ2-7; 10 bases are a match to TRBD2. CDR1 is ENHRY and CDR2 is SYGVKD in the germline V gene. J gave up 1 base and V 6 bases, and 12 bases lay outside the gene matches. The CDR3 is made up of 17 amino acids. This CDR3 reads CAISSRRDSGGSYEQYF. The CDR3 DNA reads TGTGCCATCAGCAGTCGAAGGGATAGCGGGGGGTCCTACGAGCAGTACTTC.

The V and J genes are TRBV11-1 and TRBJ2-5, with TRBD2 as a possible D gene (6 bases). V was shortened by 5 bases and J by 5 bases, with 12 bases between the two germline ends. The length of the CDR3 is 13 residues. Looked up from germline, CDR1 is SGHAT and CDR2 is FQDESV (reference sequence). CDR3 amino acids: CASSQGLDETQYF. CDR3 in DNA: TGTGCCAGCAGCCAGGGACTCGACGAGACCCAGTACTTC.

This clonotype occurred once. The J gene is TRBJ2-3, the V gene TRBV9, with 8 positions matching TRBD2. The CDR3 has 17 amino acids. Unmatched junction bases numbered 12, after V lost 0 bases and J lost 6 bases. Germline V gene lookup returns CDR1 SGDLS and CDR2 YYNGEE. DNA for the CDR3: TGTGCCAGCAGCGTAGCGGGGGGGCCCTTAGGCGGGGATACGCAGTATTTT. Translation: CASSVAGGPLGGDTQYF.

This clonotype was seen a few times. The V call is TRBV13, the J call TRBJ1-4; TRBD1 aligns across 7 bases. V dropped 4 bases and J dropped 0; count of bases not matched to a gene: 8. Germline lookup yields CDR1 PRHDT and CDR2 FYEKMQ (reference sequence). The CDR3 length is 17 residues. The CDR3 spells CASSYTGTEATNEKLFF. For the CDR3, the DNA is TGTGCCAGCAGCTACACGGGGACAGAGGCAACTAATGAAAAACTGTTTTTT.

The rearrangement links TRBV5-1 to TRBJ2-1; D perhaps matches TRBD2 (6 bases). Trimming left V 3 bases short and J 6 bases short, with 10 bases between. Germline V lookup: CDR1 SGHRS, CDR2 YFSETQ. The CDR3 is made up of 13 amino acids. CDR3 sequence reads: CASSWWGVNEQFF. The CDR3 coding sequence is TGCGCCAGCAGCTGGTGGGGGGTCAATGAGCAGTTCTTC.

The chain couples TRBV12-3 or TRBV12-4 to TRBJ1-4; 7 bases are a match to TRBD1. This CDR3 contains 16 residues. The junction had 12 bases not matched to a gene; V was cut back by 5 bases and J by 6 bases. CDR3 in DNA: TGTGCCAGCAGTCACTCCTTGACAGGGTCGGATGAAAAACTGTTTTTT. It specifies CASSHSLTGSDEKLFF.

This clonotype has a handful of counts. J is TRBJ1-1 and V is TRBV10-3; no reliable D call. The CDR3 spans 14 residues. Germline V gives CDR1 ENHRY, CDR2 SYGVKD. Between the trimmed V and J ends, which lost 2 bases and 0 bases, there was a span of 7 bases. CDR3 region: CAISEESMNTEAFF. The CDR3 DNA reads TGTGCCATCAGTGAGGAGTCGATGAACACTGAAGCTTTCTTT.

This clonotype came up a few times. This chain's CDR3 is CSASTSGGLPYEQYF. In nucleotides, the CDR3 is TGCAGTGCATCTACTAGCGGGGGGCTTCCCTACGAGCAGTACTTC. The chain links TRBV20-1 to TRBJ2-7; TRBD2 aligns across 12 bases. The J segment lost 2 bases and the V segment lost 6 bases, leaving 8 bases of the junction unmatched. The germline V gene encodes CDR1 DFQATT and CDR2 SNEGSKA (reference sequence). This CDR3 region has 15 residues.

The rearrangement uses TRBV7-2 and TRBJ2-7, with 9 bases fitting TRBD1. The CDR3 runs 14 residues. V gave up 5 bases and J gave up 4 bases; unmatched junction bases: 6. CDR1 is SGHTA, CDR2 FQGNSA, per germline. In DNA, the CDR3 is TGTGCCAGCAGCACGGACAGGGGTCAGTACGAGCAGTACTTC. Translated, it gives CASSTDRGQYEQYF.

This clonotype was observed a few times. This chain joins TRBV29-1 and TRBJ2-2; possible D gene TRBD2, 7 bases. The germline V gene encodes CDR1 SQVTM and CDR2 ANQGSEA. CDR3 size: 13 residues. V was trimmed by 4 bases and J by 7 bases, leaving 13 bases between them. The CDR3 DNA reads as TGCAGCGTTGTAGGGGGGGCCGTCGGGGAGCTGTTTTTT. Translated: CSVVGGAVGELFF.